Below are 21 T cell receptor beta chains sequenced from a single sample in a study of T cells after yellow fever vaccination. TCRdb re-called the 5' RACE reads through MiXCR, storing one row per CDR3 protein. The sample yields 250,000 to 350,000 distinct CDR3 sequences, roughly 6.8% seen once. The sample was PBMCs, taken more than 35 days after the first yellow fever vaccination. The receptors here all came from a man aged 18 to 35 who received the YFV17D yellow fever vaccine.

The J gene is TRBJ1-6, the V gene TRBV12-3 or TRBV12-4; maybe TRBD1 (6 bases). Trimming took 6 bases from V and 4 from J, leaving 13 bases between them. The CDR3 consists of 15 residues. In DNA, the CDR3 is TGTGCCAGCAGCCCTCGAACAGGGTATAATTCACCCCTCCACTTT. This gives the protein CASSPRTGYNSPLHF.

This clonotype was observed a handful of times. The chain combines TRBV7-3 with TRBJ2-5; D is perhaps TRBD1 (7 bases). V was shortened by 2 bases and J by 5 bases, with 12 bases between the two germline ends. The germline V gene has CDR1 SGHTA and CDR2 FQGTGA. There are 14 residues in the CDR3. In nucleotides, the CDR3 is TGTGCCAGCAGCTTACAGGGGGGCTTGGAGACCCAGTACTTC. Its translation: CASSLQGGLETQYF.

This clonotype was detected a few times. CDR3 nucleotide sequence: TGCGCCAGCAGCTCGCCGGGACAGGAAGAGACCCAGTACTTC. Amino acids: CASSSPGQEETQYF. The V and J genes are TRBV5-1 and TRBJ2-5; 8 bases match TRBD1. The CDR3 is made up of 14 amino acids. Per the germline V gene, CDR1 is SGHRS and CDR2 is YFSETQ. J was trimmed by 3 bases and V by 3 bases; bases with no gene match: 4.

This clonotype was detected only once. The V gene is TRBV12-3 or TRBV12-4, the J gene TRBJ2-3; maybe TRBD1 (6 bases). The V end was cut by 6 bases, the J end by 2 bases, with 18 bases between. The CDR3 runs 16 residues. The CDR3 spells CASRMTRRGPTDTQYF. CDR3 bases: TGTGCCAGCAGAATGACCCGCAGGGGACCCACAGATACGCAGTATTTT.

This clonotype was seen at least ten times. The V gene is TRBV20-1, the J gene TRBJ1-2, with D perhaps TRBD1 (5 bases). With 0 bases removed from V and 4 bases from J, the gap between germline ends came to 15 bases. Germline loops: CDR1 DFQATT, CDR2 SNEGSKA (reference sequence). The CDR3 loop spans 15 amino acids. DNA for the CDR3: TGCAGTGCTAGAGATTGGGGCGGAGACCTCTATGGCTACACCTTC. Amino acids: CSARDWGGDLYGYTF.

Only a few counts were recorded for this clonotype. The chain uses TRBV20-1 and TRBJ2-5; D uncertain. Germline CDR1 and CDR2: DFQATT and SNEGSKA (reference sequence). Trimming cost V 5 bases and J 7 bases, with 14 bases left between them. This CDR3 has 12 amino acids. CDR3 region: CSAPTIEGTQYF. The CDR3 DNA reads TGCAGTGCTCCGACCATAGAAGGGACCCAGTACTTC.

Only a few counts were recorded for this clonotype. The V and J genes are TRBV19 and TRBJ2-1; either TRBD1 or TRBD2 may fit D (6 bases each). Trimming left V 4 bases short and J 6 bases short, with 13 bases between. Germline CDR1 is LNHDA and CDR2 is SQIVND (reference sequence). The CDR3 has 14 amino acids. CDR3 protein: CASSNRVGGNEQFF. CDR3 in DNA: TGTGCCAGTAGTAACAGGGTCGGGGGCAATGAGCAGTTCTTC. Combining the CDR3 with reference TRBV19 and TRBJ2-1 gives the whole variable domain DGGITQSPKYLFRKEGQNVTLSCEQNLNHDAMYWYRQDPGQGLRLIYYSQIVNDFQKGDIAEGYSVSREKKESFPLTVTSAQKNPTAFYLCASSNRVGGNEQFFGPGTRLTVL.

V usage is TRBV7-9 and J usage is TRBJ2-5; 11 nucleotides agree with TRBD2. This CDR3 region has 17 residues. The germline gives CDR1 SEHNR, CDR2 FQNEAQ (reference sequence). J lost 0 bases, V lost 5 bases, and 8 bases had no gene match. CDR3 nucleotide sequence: TGTGCCAGCAGCCGAACGACTAGCGGGAACCACCAAGAGACCCAGTACTTC. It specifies CASSRTTSGNHQETQYF.

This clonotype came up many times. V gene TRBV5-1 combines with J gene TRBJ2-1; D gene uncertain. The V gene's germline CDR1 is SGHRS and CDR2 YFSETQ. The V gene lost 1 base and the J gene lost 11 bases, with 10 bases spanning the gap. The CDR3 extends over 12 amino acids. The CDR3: CASSLLPLKQFF. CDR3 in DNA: TGCGCCAGCAGCTTGCTCCCGCTTAAGCAGTTCTTC.

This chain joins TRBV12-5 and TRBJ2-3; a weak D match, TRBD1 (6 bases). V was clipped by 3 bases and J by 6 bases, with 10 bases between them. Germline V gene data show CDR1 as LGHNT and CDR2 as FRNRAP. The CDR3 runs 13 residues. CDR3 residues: CASGFGGGDTQYF. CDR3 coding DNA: TGTGCTAGTGGTTTTGGGGGCGGCGATACGCAGTATTTT.

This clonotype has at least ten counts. The DNA for the CDR3 is TGTGCCAGCAGTGAACTAGCGGGGAACACCGGGGAGCTGTTTTTT. Its translation: CASSELAGNTGELFF. The rearrangement uses TRBV6-1 and TRBJ2-2; 8 bases line up with TRBD2. Germline V gene lookup returns CDR1 MNHNS and CDR2 SASEGT. The length of the CDR3 is 15 residues. The junction had 0 bases not matched to a gene; V was cut back by 2 bases and J by 1 base.

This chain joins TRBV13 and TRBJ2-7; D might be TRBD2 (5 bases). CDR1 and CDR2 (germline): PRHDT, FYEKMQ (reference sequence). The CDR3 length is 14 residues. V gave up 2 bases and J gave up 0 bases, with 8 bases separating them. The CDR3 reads CASSLLRDSYEQYF. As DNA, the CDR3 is TGTGCCAGCAGCTTATTACGGGACTCCTACGAGCAGTACTTC.

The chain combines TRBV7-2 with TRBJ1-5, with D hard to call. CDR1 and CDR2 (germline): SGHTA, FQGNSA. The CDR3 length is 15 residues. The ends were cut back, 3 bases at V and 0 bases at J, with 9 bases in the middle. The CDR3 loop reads CASSFFGDSNQPQHF. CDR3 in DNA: TGTGCCAGCAGCTTCTTTGGGGATAGCAATCAGCCCCAGCATTTT. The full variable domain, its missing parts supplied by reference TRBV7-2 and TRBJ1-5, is GAGVSQSPSNKVTEKGKDVELRCDPISGHTALYWYRQSLGQGLEFLIYFQGNSAPDKSGLPSDRFSAERTGGSVSTLTIQRTQQEDSAVYLCASSFFGDSNQPQHFGDGTRLSIL.

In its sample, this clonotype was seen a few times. The CDR3 nucleotides are TGTGCCAGCTCACCGGGACAGGCCGCCTACGAGCAGTACTTC. The encoded protein is CASSPGQAAYEQYF. The V and J genes are TRBV18 and TRBJ2-7; the match to TRBD1 covers 8 bases. With 3 bases clipped from V and 2 bases from J, the junction kept 3 bases outside the gene matches. CDR1 is KGHSH, CDR2 LQKENI, per germline. This CDR3 spans 14 amino acids.

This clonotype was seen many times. The CDR3 reads CASSRQHMNTEAFF. In nucleotides, the CDR3 is TGCGCCAGCAGCAGGCAACATATGAACACTGAAGCTTTCTTT. The chain joins TRBV4-3 to TRBJ1-1; D is uncertain. The V gene's germline CDR1 is LGHNA and CDR2 YSLEER. The CDR3 extends over 14 amino acids. Trimming stripped 5 bases from V and 0 bases from J, with 10 bases between.

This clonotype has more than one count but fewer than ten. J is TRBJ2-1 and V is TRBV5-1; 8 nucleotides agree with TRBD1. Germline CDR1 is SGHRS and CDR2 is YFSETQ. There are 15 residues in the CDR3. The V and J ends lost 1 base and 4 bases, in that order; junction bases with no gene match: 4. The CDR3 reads CASSLSGQGYNEQFF. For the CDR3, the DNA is TGCGCCAGCAGCTTGTCCGGACAGGGTTACAATGAGCAGTTCTTC.

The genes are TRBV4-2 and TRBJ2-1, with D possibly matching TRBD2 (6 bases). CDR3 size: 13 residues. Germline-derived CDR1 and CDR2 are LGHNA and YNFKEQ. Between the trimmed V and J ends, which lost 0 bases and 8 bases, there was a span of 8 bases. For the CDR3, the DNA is TGTGCCAGCAGCCAAGATAGGAGGGATGAGCAGTTCTTC. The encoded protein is CASSQDRRDEQFF.

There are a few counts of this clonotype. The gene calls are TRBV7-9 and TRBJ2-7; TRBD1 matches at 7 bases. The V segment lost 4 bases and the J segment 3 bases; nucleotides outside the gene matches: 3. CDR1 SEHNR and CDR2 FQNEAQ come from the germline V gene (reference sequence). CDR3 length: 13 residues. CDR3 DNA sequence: TGTGCCAGCAGCTCGGGACAGCACTACGAGCAGTACTTC. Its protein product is CASSSGQHYEQYF. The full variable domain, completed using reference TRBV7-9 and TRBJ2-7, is DTGVSQNPRHKITKRGQNVTFRCDPISEHNRLYWYRQTLGQGPEFLTYFQNEAQLEKSRLLSDRFSAERPKGSFSTLEIQRTEQGDSAMYLCASSSGQHYEQYFGPGTRLTVT.

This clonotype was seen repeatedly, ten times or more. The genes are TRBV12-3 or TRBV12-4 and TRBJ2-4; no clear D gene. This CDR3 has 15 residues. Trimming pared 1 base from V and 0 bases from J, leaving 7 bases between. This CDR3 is CASSLVGSAKNIQYF. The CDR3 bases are TGTGCCAGCAGTTTAGTCGGCTCAGCCAAAAACATTCAGTACTTC.

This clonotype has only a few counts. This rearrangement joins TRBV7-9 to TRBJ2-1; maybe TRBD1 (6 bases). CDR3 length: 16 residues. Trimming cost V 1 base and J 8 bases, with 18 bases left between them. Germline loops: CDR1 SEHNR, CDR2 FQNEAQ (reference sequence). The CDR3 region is CASSLVAGVGHYEQFF. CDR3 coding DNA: TGTGCCAGCAGCTTAGTAGCAGGGGTGGGCCACTATGAGCAGTTCTTC.

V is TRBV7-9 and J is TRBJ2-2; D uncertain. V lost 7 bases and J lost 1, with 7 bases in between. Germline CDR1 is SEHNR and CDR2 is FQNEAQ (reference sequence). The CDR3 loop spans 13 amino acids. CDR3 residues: CASNLWNTGELFF. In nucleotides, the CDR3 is TGTGCCAGCAACCTTTGGAACACCGGGGAGCTGTTTTTT. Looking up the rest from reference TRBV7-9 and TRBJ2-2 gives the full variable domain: DTGVSQNPRHKITKRGQNVTFRCDPISEHNRLYWYRQTLGQGPEFLTYFQNEAQLEKSRLLSDRFSAERPKGSFSTLEIQRTEQGDSAMYLCASNLWNTGELFFGEGSRLTVL.